In its sample, the clone carrying this T cell receptor beta chain was seen a few times. The target antigen is unknown. The intended depth for sequencing was 1 in 200,000 to 1 in 1 million T cells. Libraries were prepared by immunoSEQ multiplex PCR; TCRdb keeps only in-frame clonotypes and omits some of them. The sample lists 130,000 or so clones, about 80% seen once, with roughly a quarter in the top ten. This CDR3 has 17 amino acids. Unmatched junction bases numbered 15, after V lost 7 bases and J lost 4 bases. Germline CDR1 reads MDHEN; CDR2 reads SYDVKM. The data were obtained in a study of cytotoxic CD8 clonotypes in ibrutinib-treated CLL. Genomic DNA in an amount of around 2 micrograms was extracted from cryopreserved PBMCs and used for the preparation of TCR beta libraries. Overall study findings and caveats: Clonality increased with ibrutinib response but returned toward baseline at progression. Clonotypes that were public were uncommon, and they contracted or stayed stable on treatment.

Here the sequenced sample was PBMCs, taken after 12 months of ibrutinib treatment. The chain employs TRBV28 and TRBJ2-3; 9 positions agree with TRBD2. The receptor comes from a human donor with chronic lymphocytic leukemia. The CDR3: CASIPGLAPKSADTQYF. The CDR3 coding sequence is TGTGCCAGCATCCCAGGACTAGCGCCAAAGTCGGCAGATACGCAGTATTTT. The full variable domain, completed using reference TRBV28 and TRBJ2-3, is DVKVTQSSRYLVKRTGEKVFLECVQDMDHENMFWYRQDPGLGLRLIYFSYDVKMKEKGDIPEGYSVSREKKERFSLILESASTNQTSMYLCASIPGLAPKSADTQYFGPGTRLTVL.